One T cell receptor beta chain is described in this entry. The antigen remains unidentified. This CDR3 contains 14 residues. V lost 4 bases and J 5 bases, leaving 15 bases between the germline ends. CDR1 and CDR2 (germline): SGHRS, YFSETQ. A universal primer binding site was introduced by template switching. The final cDNA contained unique molecular identifiers. TCRdb used MiXCR to reprocess the 5' RACE reads, holding one entry per CDR3 protein. The sample records 690,000 or so distinct CDR3 sequences, approximately 6.1% being singletons. The entry originates in a study of identical twins. Study results and limitations: Cross-sectional statistics underpinned the conclusions; the same donors were not followed.

Sequenced input: naive T cells sorted from blood. The J gene is TRBJ2-5, the V gene TRBV5-1; weak D call: TRBD2 (6 bases). This sequence originates from a man between 18 and 35 years old in good health. CDR3 sequence reads: CASSHPGTQETQYF. As DNA, the CDR3 is TGCGCCAGCAGCCACCCCGGGACTCAGGAGACCCAGTACTTC.